The 26 T cell receptor beta chains listed next were all sequenced from one sample in a study of beta chain features in type 1 diabetes. Study-level results: Across all four CD4+ subsets, people with type 1 diabetes showed modestly shorter TCRB CDR3s.

Every isolated RNA sample was fully reverse transcribed, so sequencing captured expressed TCRB transcripts. TCRdb's table, derived via immunoSEQ multiplex PCR, lists solely in-frame clones and lacks some. The sample includes about 300,000 clones, roughly 14% of them seen just once. No antigens are known for them. The sequencing sample was made of naive CD4+ T cells from blood. Source of these receptors: a young woman with type 1 diabetes.

V gene TRBV28 combines with J gene TRBJ2-5, with 12 bases that match TRBD2. CDR3 length: 15 amino acids. Per the germline V gene, CDR1 is MDHEN and CDR2 is SYDVKM. Trimming at V came to 4 bases and at J to 4 bases, leaving 4 bases not matched to a gene. CDR3 in amino acids: CASSSLAGGLETQYF. The CDR3 region has the DNA TGTGCCAGCAGTTCACTAGCGGGAGGTCTAGAGACCCAGTACTTC.

The rearrangement uses TRBV2 and TRBJ2-1; 9 bases are a match to TRBD1. This CDR3 has 15 amino acids. With 5 bases clipped from V and 4 bases from J, the junction kept 6 bases outside the gene matches. CDR1 is SNHLY and CDR2 is FYNNEI in the germline V gene. In DNA, the CDR3 is TGTGCCAGCAGTCAGGACAGGGGAAGTTACAATGAGCAGTTCTTC. Its protein product is CASSQDRGSYNEQFF.

This clone was detected only a few times. The chain carries TRBV29-1 and TRBJ2-7; 9 bases match TRBD2. The trim removed 4 bases at V and 6 bases at J, leaving 10 bases unmatched. CDR1 is SQVTM, CDR2 ANQGSEA, per germline. The CDR3 length is 14 residues. This CDR3 is CSVVTRLAVGEQYF. The CDR3 DNA follows: TGCAGCGTTGTAACCCGACTAGCGGTAGGCGAGCAGTACTTC.

This clone was found a few times. The chain combines TRBV2 with TRBJ2-7, with 11 bases fitting TRBD1. CDR3 length: 15 amino acids. Trimming took 7 bases from V and 2 from J; bases not matched to a gene: 7. Germline V gives CDR1 SNHLY, CDR2 FYNNEI. CDR3 amino acids: CASNLPGQGAYEQYF. CDR3 DNA: TGTGCCAGCAACCTACCGGGACAGGGGGCCTACGAGCAGTACTTC.

This rearrangement joins TRBV29-1 to TRBJ1-1; D ambiguous. Trimming took off 7 bases at V and 1 base at J, with 13 bases between the two ends. CDR3 length equals 13 residues. The germline gives CDR1 SQVTM, CDR2 ANQGSEA. DNA for the CDR3: TGCAGCGCCGAGGGTCAAGAGAACACTGAAGCTTTCTTT. It is translated as CSAEGQENTEAFF.

This chain links TRBV5-1 with TRBJ2-3; D is unresolved. CDR3 size: 15 residues. The ends were cut back, 0 bases at V and 0 bases at J, with 8 bases in the middle. Germline loops: CDR1 SGHRS, CDR2 YFSETQ. CDR3 sequence: CASSLVQASTDTQYF. Written as DNA, the CDR3 is TGCGCCAGCAGCTTGGTCCAGGCCAGCACAGATACGCAGTATTTT.

This clone was counted between two and nine times. The chain couples TRBV5-1 to TRBJ1-1, with 7 bases lining up with TRBD1. The germline gives CDR1 SGHRS, CDR2 YFSETQ. The V gene end was trimmed by 5 bases and the J gene end by 7 bases; junction bases not matched to a gene: 8. This CDR3 contains 13 residues. Written as DNA, the CDR3 is TGCGCCAGCAGGGGGGACAGCCTAAATGAAGCTTTCTTT. It codes for CASRGDSLNEAFF.

This clone appeared a few times. The V call is TRBV19, the J call TRBJ2-7; 12 nucleotides line up with TRBD2. The CDR3 contains 17 residues. The V segment lost 5 bases and the J segment 5 bases; nucleotides outside the gene matches: 13. CDR1 is LNHDA and CDR2 is SQIVND in the germline V gene (reference sequence). The CDR3, as DNA: TGTGCCAGTAGTGTGTCTAGCGGGAGGGCATGGGTCCACGAGCAGTACGTC. This gives the protein CASSVSSGRAWVHEQYV.

The chain uses TRBV11-2 and TRBJ2-5, with 9 positions matching TRBD1. Germline CDR1 and CDR2: SGHAT and FQNNGV. V shed 4 bases and J 5 bases; nucleotides not matched to a gene: 8. The CDR3 totals 15 residues. The CDR3 reads CASSSFSGTGETQYF. CDR3 in DNA: TGTGCCAGCAGCTCCTTCTCCGGGACAGGGGAGACCCAGTACTTC.

The J gene is TRBJ2-1, the V gene TRBV2; 10 bases align to TRBD2. CDR1 and CDR2 from the germline V gene are SNHLY and FYNNEI. V gave up 8 bases and J gave up 3 bases; unmatched junction bases: 4. The CDR3 extends over 14 amino acids. The CDR3 protein is CASGRTSGYNEQFF. CDR3 nucleotides: TGTGCCAGCGGAAGGACTAGCGGCTACAATGAGCAGTTCTTC. Full variable domain (remainder filled in from reference TRBV2 and TRBJ2-1): EPEVTQTPSHQVTQMGQEVILRCVPISNHLYFYWYRQILGQKVEFLVSFYNNEISEKSEIFDDQFSVERPDGSNFTLKIRSTKLEDSAMYFCASGRTSGYNEQFFGPGTRLTVL.

The V call is TRBV9, the J call TRBJ2-3; D is perhaps TRBD2 (5 bases). The CDR3 length is 16 residues. V was clipped by 3 bases and J by 0 bases, with 14 bases between them. Per the germline V gene, CDR1 is SGDLS and CDR2 is YYNGEE. The CDR3 DNA reads TGTGCCAGCAGCGGATCGATAGCGTGGAGCACAGATACGCAGTATTTT. It translates to CASSGSIAWSTDTQYF. The full variable domain, rest sourced from reference TRBV9 and TRBJ2-3, is DSGVTQTPKHLITATGQRVTLRCSPRSGDLSVYWYQQSLDQGLQFLIQYYNGEERAKGNILERFSAQQFPDLHSELNLSSLELGDSALYFCASSGSIAWSTDTQYFGPGTRLTVL.

This chain uses TRBV2 with TRBJ1-2; D is possibly TRBD1 (5 bases). The CDR3 totals 15 residues. CDR1 SNHLY and CDR2 FYNNEI come from the germline V gene. V lost 2 bases and J lost 3, with 13 bases in between. The DNA of the CDR3 is TGTGCCAGCAGTGAACAGGGTCGGGTCGACTATGGCTACACCTTC. Residues: CASSEQGRVDYGYTF.

The CDR3 DNA reads as TGCGCCAGCAGTCGGGACAGGGAACAAGAGACCCAGTACTTC. It yields the protein CASSRDREQETQYF. The chain uses TRBV5-1 and TRBJ2-5, with 9 positions matching TRBD1. CDR3 length: 14 amino acids. CDR1 and CDR2 (germline): SGHRS, YFSETQ. V shed 5 bases and J 2 bases; nucleotides not matched to a gene: 4. The variable domain in full, completed from reference TRBV5-1 and TRBJ2-5, reads KAGVTQTPRYLIKTRGQQVTLSCSPISGHRSVSWYQQTPGQGLQFLFEYFSETQRNKGNFPGRFSGRQFSNSRSEMNVSTLELGDSALYLCASSRDREQETQYFGPGTRLLVL.

This CDR3 is CASSLAGADTQYF. For the CDR3, the DNA is TGTGCCAGCAGCCTAGCGGGAGCAGATACGCAGTATTTT. V usage is TRBV9 and J usage is TRBJ2-3; 10 nucleotides align to TRBD2. CDR3 length equals 13 residues. V lost 4 bases and J lost 4; bases outside the gene matches: 0. From germline, CDR1 is SGDLS and CDR2 YYNGEE.

This chain links TRBV6-6 with TRBJ2-5, with a tentative D call TRBD1 (6 bases). CDR1 MNHNY and CDR2 SVGAGI come from the germline V gene (reference sequence). This CDR3 comprises 16 residues. V gave up 2 bases and J gave up 2 bases, with 15 bases separating them. The CDR3 region has the DNA TGTGCCAGCAGTTACCCAACAGGGTCCATACAAGAGACCCAGTACTTC. As protein: CASSYPTGSIQETQYF.

This clone was found a few times. This chain connects TRBV6-1 to TRBJ2-2, with TRBD1 matching over 10 bases. The CDR3 contains 14 residues. J lost 1 base, V lost 8 bases, and 1 base had no gene match. From germline, CDR1 is MNHNS and CDR2 SASEGT. CDR3 in amino acids: CASGTGVNTGELFF. CDR3 in DNA: TGTGCCAGCGGGACAGGGGTGAACACCGGGGAGCTGTTTTTT.

The chain is built from TRBV19 and TRBJ2-7, with D possibly matching TRBD1 (6 bases). V was clipped by 0 bases and J by 2 bases, with 14 bases between them. CDR3 length: 16 amino acids. CDR1 is LNHDA and CDR2 is SQIVND in the germline V gene (reference sequence). The CDR3 region is CASSIDLAGAPYEQYF. CDR3 in DNA: TGTGCCAGTAGTATAGATCTGGCAGGGGCGCCCTACGAGCAGTACTTC.

This clone has just one count. The chain has TRBV5-4 and TRBJ2-2; 9 bases are shared with TRBD1. The germline gives CDR1 SGHNT, CDR2 YYREEE (reference sequence). This CDR3 contains 15 residues. V dropped 4 bases and J dropped 7; count of bases not matched to a gene: 8. The CDR3 spells CASSPGQGPIGELFF. The CDR3 DNA sequence: TGTGCCAGCAGCCCCGGACAGGGGCCCATCGGGGAGCTGTTTTTT.

V and J are TRBV5-1 and TRBJ2-1; 13 positions agree with TRBD2. The CDR3 length is 16 residues. The V segment lost 1 base and the J segment 8 bases; nucleotides outside the gene matches: 6. The germline gives CDR1 SGHRS, CDR2 YFSETQ. CDR3 region: CASSLPGTSGIDEQFF. CDR3 DNA sequence: TGCGCCAGCAGCTTGCCTGGGACTAGCGGGATCGATGAGCAGTTCTTC.

This chain uses TRBV27 with TRBJ1-2; no firm D call. The V gene's germline CDR1 is MNHEY and CDR2 SMNVEV (reference sequence). V lost 8 bases, J lost 4 bases, and 14 bases lay in between. This CDR3 region has 13 residues. The CDR3 loop reads CASHDLAGYGYTF. In DNA form, the CDR3 reads TGTGCCAGCCATGACTTGGCCGGCTATGGCTACACCTTC.

This clone has more than one count but fewer than ten. V gene TRBV30 combines with J gene TRBJ1-1; possible D gene TRBD1, 6 bases. Between the trimmed V and J ends, which lost 4 bases and 2 bases, there was a span of 14 bases. CDR3 length: 14 amino acids. Germline V gene lookup returns CDR1 GTSNPN and CDR2 SVGIG (reference sequence). The CDR3 region is CAWTQGLGNTEAFF. The CDR3, as DNA: TGTGCCTGGACACAGGGCCTGGGAAACACTGAAGCTTTCTTT.

This clone was observed a few times. The V gene is TRBV5-1, the J gene TRBJ1-1; D is unresolved. CDR3 size: 14 residues. In germline, CDR1 is SGHRS, CDR2 YFSETQ. V lost 2 bases and J 2 bases, leaving 10 bases between the germline ends. The CDR3 DNA follows: TGCGCCAGCAGCTTCACGGGGTCTAACACTGAAGCTTTCTTT. Its translation: CASSFTGSNTEAFF.

This clone was observed a few times. The chain employs TRBV5-6 and TRBJ2-7, with TRBD2 matching 9 bases. Germline loops: CDR1 SGHDT, CDR2 YYEEEE. The CDR3 spans 15 residues. Unmatched junction bases numbered 5, after V lost 2 bases and J lost 2 bases. CDR3 amino acids: CASSFGPSGTYEQYV. The CDR3 nucleotides are TGTGCCAGCAGCTTCGGCCCTAGCGGGACCTACGAGCAGTACGTC.

V and J are TRBV27 and TRBJ1-5; D is unresolved. The length of the CDR3 is 17 residues. Trimming pared 0 bases from V and 0 bases from J, leaving 12 bases between. CDR1 is MNHEY, CDR2 SMNVEV, per germline (reference sequence). CDR3 in amino acids: CASSLSAGFNSNQPQHF. CDR3 sequence (DNA): TGTGCCAGCAGTTTATCGGCAGGCTTCAATAGCAATCAGCCCCAGCATTTT.

The J gene is TRBJ2-6, the V gene TRBV4-3; 7 positions agree with TRBD1. This CDR3 is 17 amino acids long. Germline-derived CDR1 and CDR2 are LGHNA and YSLEER. With 3 bases clipped from V and 2 bases from J, the junction kept 7 bases outside the gene matches. CDR3 sequence: CASSQTTGNPGANVLTF. The CDR3 DNA sequence: TGCGCCAGCAGCCAGACGACAGGGAACCCTGGGGCCAACGTCCTGACTTTC.

This chain joins TRBV7-9 and TRBJ2-5, with TRBD2 matching over 10 bases. The CDR3 covers 14 residues. Trimming cost V 4 bases and J 3 bases; bases outside gene matches: 2. Germline V lookup: CDR1 SEHNR, CDR2 FQNEAQ (reference sequence). The CDR3 spells CASSYLAGEETQYF. In DNA, the CDR3 is TGTGCCAGCAGCTACCTAGCGGGAGAAGAGACCCAGTACTTC.